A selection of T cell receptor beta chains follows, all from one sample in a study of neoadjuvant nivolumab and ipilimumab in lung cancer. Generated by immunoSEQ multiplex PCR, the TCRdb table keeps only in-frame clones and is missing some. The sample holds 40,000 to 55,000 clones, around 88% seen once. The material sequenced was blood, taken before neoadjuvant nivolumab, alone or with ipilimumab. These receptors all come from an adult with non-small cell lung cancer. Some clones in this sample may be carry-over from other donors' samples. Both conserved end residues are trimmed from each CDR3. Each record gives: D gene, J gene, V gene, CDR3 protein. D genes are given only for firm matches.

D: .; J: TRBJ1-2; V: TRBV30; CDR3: AWRGRKGYT
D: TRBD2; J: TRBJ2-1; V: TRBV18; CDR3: ASSPLAGGYNEQF
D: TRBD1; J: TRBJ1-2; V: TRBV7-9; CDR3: ASREGGSNYGYT
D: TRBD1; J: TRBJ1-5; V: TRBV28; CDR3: AGRQGGVNQPQH
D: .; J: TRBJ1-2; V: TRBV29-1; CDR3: SVEEWGSASYGYT
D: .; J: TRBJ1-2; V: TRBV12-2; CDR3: ASMEYDRSCSGYT
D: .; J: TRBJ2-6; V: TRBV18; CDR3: ASSPQPNRVSGANVLT
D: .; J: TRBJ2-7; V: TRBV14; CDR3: ASSQNYEQY
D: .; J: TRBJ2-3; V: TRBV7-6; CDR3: ASSFKRAADTQY
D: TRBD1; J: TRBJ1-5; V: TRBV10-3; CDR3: AICAGGGQPQH
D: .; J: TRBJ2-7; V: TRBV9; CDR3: ASSVGITGIYEQY
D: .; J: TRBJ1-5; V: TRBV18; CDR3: ASSDSHQPQH
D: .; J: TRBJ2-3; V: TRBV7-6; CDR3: ASSLGGNTDTQY
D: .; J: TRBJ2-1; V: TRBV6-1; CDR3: ASSVRGQGYYNEQF
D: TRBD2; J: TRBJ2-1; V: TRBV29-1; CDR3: SVLSGSSYNEQF
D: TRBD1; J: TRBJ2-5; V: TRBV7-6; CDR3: ASSLWTGGIGETQY
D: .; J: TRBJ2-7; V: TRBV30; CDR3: AWSTGTGSD
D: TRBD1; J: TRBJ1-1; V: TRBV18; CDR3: ASSTGVENTEAF
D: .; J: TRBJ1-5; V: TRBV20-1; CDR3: TFQPQH
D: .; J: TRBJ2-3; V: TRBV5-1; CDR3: ASSLDIADTQY
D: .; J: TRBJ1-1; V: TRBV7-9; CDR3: ASSLVIEAF
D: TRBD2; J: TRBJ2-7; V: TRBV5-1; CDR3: ASSLVASGRAGEQY
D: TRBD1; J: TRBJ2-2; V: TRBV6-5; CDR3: ASSYRTGGTGELF
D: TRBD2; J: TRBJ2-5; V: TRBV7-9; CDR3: ASGGLAFRQETQY
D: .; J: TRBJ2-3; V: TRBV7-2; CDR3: ASSTPVGTDTQY
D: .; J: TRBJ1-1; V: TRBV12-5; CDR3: ASGLLNTEAF